This T cell receptor (beta chain) was identified during a study of T-cell reconstitution after alpha-beta-depleted transplantation in children listed by TCRdb under 2016. Turning to the overall study: The study quantitatively tracked T-cell immune reconstitution after TCRalphabeta/CD19-depleted allogeneic hematopoietic cell transplantation in children using TCR repertoire profiling.

The library was made by PCR. The sequencer was an Illumina HiSeq 2500. Molecular barcoding was employed in the preparation of TCR libraries, with unique molecular identifiers being used to normalize TCRbeta repertoire quantification. Starting from the raw public reads, TCRdb applied fastp trimming at Q25, assembled clones with MiXCR and retained in-frame beta chains. Rows with a matching CDR3 protein are joined into one entry that keeps the most common DNA and genes. The sample contains around 480,000 distinct CDR3 sequences, about 30% of them found a single time. 2% to 2.5% of the sample rests with the top ten. This clonotype has ten or more counts. It lacks a known antigen. Nothing much larger sits one base from this clone, and base qualities are not available. Sequencing used PBMCs from the stem cell graft donor, obtained from the stem cell graft. The clonotype was recovered from a human donor who donated a stem cell graft to a child with aplastic anemia.

The CDR3 reads as follows: CASSPRDLGNNEQFF. DNA sequence: TGTGCCAGTAGTCCACGAGACTTAGGGAACAATGAGCAGTTCTTC. The sequence joins TRBV19 to TRBJ2-1, with the D gene not confidently named. The CDR3 covers 15 residues, taking in both the cysteine and the phenylalanine. The retained sequence is limited to the CDR3, 45 bases, with the frame set at the first base. The germline V gene encodes CDR1 LNHDA and CDR2 SQIVND (reference sequence). V is cut by 5 bases and J by 5 bases, and the space between the germline ends is 16 bases.